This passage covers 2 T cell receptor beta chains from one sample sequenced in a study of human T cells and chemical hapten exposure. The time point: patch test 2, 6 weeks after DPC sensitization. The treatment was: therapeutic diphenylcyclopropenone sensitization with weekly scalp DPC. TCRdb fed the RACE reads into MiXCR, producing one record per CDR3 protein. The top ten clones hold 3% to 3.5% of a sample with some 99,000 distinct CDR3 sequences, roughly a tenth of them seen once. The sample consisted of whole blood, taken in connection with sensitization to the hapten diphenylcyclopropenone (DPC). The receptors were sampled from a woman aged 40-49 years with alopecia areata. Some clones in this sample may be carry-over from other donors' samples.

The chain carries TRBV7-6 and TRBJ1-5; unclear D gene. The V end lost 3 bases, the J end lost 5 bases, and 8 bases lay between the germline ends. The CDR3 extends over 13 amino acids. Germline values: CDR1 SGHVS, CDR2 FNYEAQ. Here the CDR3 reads CASSFHIDQPQHF. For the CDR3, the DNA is TGTGCCAGCAGCTTTCATATAGATCAGCCCCAGCATTTT.

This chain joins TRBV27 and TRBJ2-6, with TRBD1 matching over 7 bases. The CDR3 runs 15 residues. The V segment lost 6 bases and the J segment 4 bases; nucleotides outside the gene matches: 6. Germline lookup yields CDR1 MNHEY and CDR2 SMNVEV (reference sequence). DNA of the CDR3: TGTGCCAGCAGCACGACAGGGTACGGGGCCAACGTCCTGACTTTC. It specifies CASSTTGYGANVLTF.